Below are 9 T cell receptor beta chains sequenced from a single sample in a study of molecular identifiers for immune sequencing clone quantification. TCRdb used MiXCR to reprocess the PCR reads, holding one entry per CDR3 protein. The table includes fewer than 25,000 distinct CDR3 sequences, approximately 17% detected once. The sample comprised naive CD8+ T cells from blood, with Jurkat cell RNA spiked in. Subset noted: FACS-sorted CD8+CD4-CCR7+CD45RA+ naive T cells. The receptor source for this set is a human donor in good health. Some libraries in this study had Jurkat cell RNA spiked in.

This clonotype was seen many times. This rearrangement joins TRBV5-1 to TRBJ2-1, with D uncertain. The CDR3 consists of 13 residues. With 2 bases removed from V and 3 bases from J, the gap between germline ends came to 6 bases. The V gene's germline CDR1 is SGHRS and CDR2 YFSETQ. The CDR3 DNA follows: TGCGCCAGCAGCTTAGCAGACTACAATGAGCAGTTCTTC. Protein product: CASSLADYNEQFF.

In the case of this clonotype: A single base separates this from a much larger clone, so it may be a read error. This CDR3 fails to terminate in the conserved phenylalanine or tryptophan, so it likely reflects a read error. This chain uses TRBV28 with TRBJ2-4, with D perhaps TRBD1 or TRBD2 (5 bases each). The CDR3 covers 15 residues. Trimming cost V 3 bases and J 1 base, with 10 bases left between them. The germline V gene encodes CDR1 MDHEN and CDR2 SYDVKM. CDR3 DNA: TGTGCCAGCAGTTTTCTGGGGGATGCCAAAAACATTCAGTACTCC. Translation gives CASSFLGDAKNIQYS.

Ten or more counts support this clonotype. The CDR3 DNA is TGCGCCAGCAGCCAAGATCGCACAGGGTATACAGATACGCAGTATTTT. Protein: CASSQDRTGYTDTQYF. The rearrangement uses TRBV4-3 and TRBJ2-3, with D perhaps matching TRBD1 (6 bases). The CDR3 runs to 16 residues. Germline V gene data show CDR1 as LGHNA and CDR2 as YSLEER. V was trimmed by 0 bases and J by 3 bases, leaving 13 bases between them.

This clonotype was observed at least ten times. The rearrangement joins TRBV7-9 to TRBJ2-3; 8 nucleotides agree with TRBD2. There are 19 residues in the CDR3. Trimming took 5 bases from V and 2 from J; bases not matched to a gene: 18. Germline CDR1 is SEHNR and CDR2 is FQNEAQ (reference sequence). DNA of the CDR3: TGTGCCAGCAGCCCGTTCCGCGGGGGGCTCAGTTACAACACAGATACGCAGTATTTT. The encoded protein is CASSPFRGGLSYNTDTQYF.

This clonotype has ten or more counts. The chain has TRBV18 and TRBJ2-3; 12 bases map to TRBD2. V dropped 4 bases and J dropped 0; count of bases not matched to a gene: 5. The CDR3 covers 17 residues. Per germline, CDR1 KGHSH and CDR2 LQKENI. CDR3 amino acids: CASSLLAGGTSTDTQYF. DNA for the CDR3: TGTGCCAGCTCACTACTAGCGGGGGGCACTAGCACAGATACGCAGTATTTT.

A word on this clonotype: This may be a read error, as it is one base from a much larger clone. CDR3 nucleotide sequence: TGTGCCAGCAGCTTAATTGTCGGCAAAGTGAACACTGAAGCTTTCTTT. It codes for CASSLIVGKVNTEAFF. The chain uses TRBV7-9 and TRBJ1-1; D unclear. V lost 2 bases to trimming and J lost 0 bases, with 13 bases between them. The CDR3 sequence is 16 residues long. The V gene's germline CDR1 is SEHNR and CDR2 FQNEAQ (reference sequence).

This clonotype was observed many times. CDR3 region: CAWSSSSYEQYF. The DNA of the CDR3 is TGTGCCTGGAGTTCTAGCTCCTACGAGCAGTACTTC. The chain joins TRBV30 to TRBJ2-7; no clear D. Germline CDR1 GTSNPN, CDR2 SVGIG (reference sequence). The CDR3 has 12 residues. The V gene lost 2 bases and the J gene lost 0 bases, with 5 bases spanning the gap. Together with reference TRBV30 and TRBJ2-7, the CDR3 gives the full variable domain: SQTIHQWPATLVQPVGSPLSLECTVEGTSNPNLYWYRQAAGRGLQLLFYSVGIGQISSEVPQNLSASRPQDRQFILSSKKLLLSDSGFYLCAWSSSSYEQYFGPGTRLTVT.

This clonotype showed up many times. The chain links TRBV6-5 to TRBJ2-7; 7 bases match TRBD1. CDR3 length equals 12 residues. In germline, CDR1 is MNHEY, CDR2 SVGAGI. J gave up 6 bases and V 5 bases, and 4 bases lay outside the gene matches. CDR3 nucleotide sequence: TGTGCCAGCAGTATACAGGGGCGCGAGCAGTACTTC. This translates into CASSIQGREQYF.

This clonotype has a count of ten or more. The V and J genes are TRBV18 and TRBJ2-7; D call uncertain. Germline values: CDR1 KGHSH, CDR2 LQKENI. CDR3 size: 13 residues. Deletions cut 3 bases from V and 4 bases from J, with 10 bases between. The CDR3 DNA reads as TGTGCCAGCTCACCGCCCGACTGGTACGAGCAGTACTTC. This codes for CASSPPDWYEQYF.